Listed below are T cell receptor beta chains from one sample, sequenced in a study of shared clonotypes between healthy human individuals. Using immunoSEQ multiplex PCR, the repertoire was profiled, and TCRdb retains in-frame clones only, with some absent. Here the sample spans millions of clones, 85% to 95% being singletons. Sequencing was performed on naive CD4+ T cells sorted from blood. The source is a man younger than 35 in good health. Both conserved end residues are part of each CDR3. The D gene is left open where the match is weak. Size is omitted from some rows. Given values are once, few, many or a class for expanded clones.

CASSSRQGFNEQYF TGCGCCAGCAGCTCTCGACAGGGCTTCAACGAGCAGTACTTC TRBV5-1 TRBD1 - TRBJ2-7
CASSLGGPNEQFF TGTGCCAGCAGCTTGGGCGGGCCGAATGAGCAGTTCTTC TRBV11-3 - - TRBJ2-1
CASGFAGLNTEAFF TGTGCTAGTGGTTTTGCAGGTTTGAACACTGAAGCTTTCTTT TRBV12-5 - - TRBJ1-1
CAWSVRSGSEQYF TGTGCCTGGAGTGTACGGTCAGGGAGCGAGCAGTACTTC TRBV30 - - TRBJ2-7
CASSLVSGRANEQFF TGCGCCAGCAGCTTGGTCAGCGGGAGGGCTAATGAGCAGTTCTTC TRBV5-1 TRBD2 - TRBJ2-1
CASSLGQISDEQFF TGCGCCAGCAGCTTGGGACAGATCAGCGATGAGCAGTTCTTC TRBV5-1 - - TRBJ2-1
CASSYTISGLASQETQYF TGTGCCAGCAGTTATACCATTTCGGGACTAGCCAGCCAAGAGACCCAGTACTTC TRBV5-6 TRBD2 once TRBJ2-5
CASSSGPQDTQYF TGTGCCAGCAGCTCGGGACCACAAGATACGCAGTATTTT TRBV7-3 - once TRBJ2-3
CASSLLASGNYEQFF TGTGCCAGCAGCTTATTGGCTAGCGGGAACTACGAGCAGTTCTTC TRBV7-9 TRBD2 - TRBJ2-1
CASSQRGGTEAFF TGCGCCAGCAGCCAAAGGGGGGGCACCGAAGCTTTCTTT TRBV4-1 - once TRBJ1-1
CASSGLASTDTQYF TGCGCCAGCAGTGGACTAGCGAGCACAGATACGCAGTATTTT TRBV4-3 TRBD2 - TRBJ2-3
CAISEARNTRGTEAFF TGTGCCATCAGTGAAGCCAGGAACACCCGCGGTACTGAAGCTTTCTTT TRBV10-3 - - TRBJ1-1
CAISDPAGGGNTIYF TGTGCCATCAGTGATCCCGCGGGTGGGGGAAACACCATATATTTT TRBV10-3 - - TRBJ1-3
CSVQGNSGPGEQFF TGCAGCGTTCAGGGGAACTCGGGGCCGGGTGAGCAGTTCTTC TRBV29-1 - - TRBJ2-1
CASSEVRAGDQPQHF TGTGCCAGCAGTGAAGTCAGGGCGGGGGATCAGCCCCAGCATTTT TRBV2 - - TRBJ1-5
CASSWGENTEAFF TGTGCCAGCAGCTGGGGGGAGAACACTGAAGCTTTCTTT TRBV5-6 - - TRBJ1-1
CASSLVRTAKNTEAFF TGCGCCAGCAGCCTGGTCAGGACAGCGAAAAACACTGAAGCTTTCTTT TRBV5-1 - - TRBJ1-1
CASTFRRDGNYGYTF TGTGCCAGCACCTTTCGAAGGGACGGAAACTATGGCTACACCTTC TRBV6-5 - - TRBJ1-2
CASSPGQGYGYTF TGTGCCAGCAGCCCGGGACAGGGTTATGGCTACACCTTC TRBV5-4 TRBD1 - TRBJ1-2
CASSLPPTGATGELFF TGTGCCAGCAGCCTCCCTCCGACAGGGGCCACCGGGGAGCTGTTTTTT TRBV5-4 TRBD1 - TRBJ2-2
CAWQQGRTEAFF TGTGCCTGGCAACAGGGGAGGACTGAAGCTTTCTTT TRBV30 TRBD1 - TRBJ1-1
CASTPGKARGYTF TGTGCCAGCACTCCCGGGAAGGCGAGGGGCTACACCTTC TRBV6-5 - - TRBJ1-2
CASSAGLGSYEQYF TGTGCCAGCAGTGCAGGACTGGGCTCCTACGAGCAGTACTTC TRBV2 - - TRBJ2-7
CASSEQDSFGTDTQYF TGCGCCAGCAGTGAACAGGACTCCTTTGGCACAGATACGCAGTATTTT TRBV10-1 - once TRBJ2-3
CASSFTGGNSPLHF TGTGCCAGCAGCTTTACAGGGGGAAATTCACCCCTCCACTTT TRBV7-2 TRBD1 - TRBJ1-6
CASSQDGSAQHF TGCGCCAGCAGCCAAGATGGCTCAGCCCAGCATTTT TRBV4-1 - - TRBJ1-5
CACLAGGPSFTGELFF TGTGCTTGTCTAGCGGGAGGGCCCTCGTTCACCGGGGAGCTGTTTTTT TRBV13 TRBD2 - TRBJ2-2
CASSLGHLDYEQYF TGTGCCAGCAGCTTAGGACATTTAGACTACGAGCAGTACTTC TRBV11-2 - - TRBJ2-7
CASRGAGAKNIQYF TGTGCCAGCAGGGGAGCTGGGGCCAAAAACATTCAGTACTTC TRBV6-6 - once TRBJ2-4
CASSTEQGSYEQYF TGTGCCAGCAGCACTGAACAGGGCTCCTACGAGCAGTACTTC TRBV6-5 - - TRBJ2-7
CASSAGTGGSVETQYF TGTGCCAGCAGCGCCGGGACAGGGGGTTCGGTGGAGACCCAGTACTTC TRBV9 TRBD1 - TRBJ2-5
CASSPDRVDTGELFF TGCGCCAGCAGCCCTGACAGGGTAGACACCGGGGAGCTGTTTTTT TRBV5-1 TRBD1 - TRBJ2-2
CASSLADKEKLFF TGTGCCAGCAGCTTAGCCGACAAGGAAAAACTGTTTTTT TRBV11-2 - - TRBJ1-4
CASSLGVNMNTEAFF TGTGCCAGCAGTTTGGGGGTCAACATGAACACTGAAGCTTTCTTT TRBV27 - - TRBJ1-1
CASSLSTGGGTFTEAFF TGTGCCAGCAGCTTATCCACAGGGGGCGGAACCTTCACTGAAGCTTTCTTT TRBV7-9 TRBD1 - TRBJ1-1
CSATTGSNYGYTF TGCAGCGCTACGACAGGTTCTAACTATGGCTACACCTTC TRBV29-1 - - TRBJ1-2
CAISGRQNSGNTIYF TGTGCCATCAGTGGGAGACAGAACTCTGGAAACACCATATATTTT TRBV10-3 - - TRBJ1-3
CASSARDRANSPLHF TGTGCCAGCTCAGCGCGGGACAGGGCGAATTCACCCCTCCACTTT TRBV18 TRBD1 - TRBJ1-6
CASSPTPDPPRHNEQFF TGCGCCAGCAGCCCAACCCCGGACCCCCCCCGGCACAATGAGCAGTTCTTC TRBV5-1 - - TRBJ2-1
CAWSVAGAPYNEQFF TGTGCCTGGAGTGTAGCCGGGGCCCCCTACAATGAGCAGTTCTTC TRBV30 - - TRBJ2-1
CASSLEVWETQYF TGTGCCAGCAGCTTAGAGGTTTGGGAGACCCAGTACTTC TRBV11-2 - - TRBJ2-5
CASSLEPQGAGAQHF TGTGCCAGCAGCTTAGAACCCCAGGGGGCTGGGGCCCAGCATTTT TRBV7-6 TRBD1 - TRBJ1-5
CATSSGYQPQHF TGTGCCACCAGCAGCGGTTATCAGCCCCAGCATTTT TRBV15 - - TRBJ1-5
CASSFSGVSNQPQHF TGTGCCAGCAGTTTTTCGGGCGTTTCAAATCAGCCCCAGCATTTT TRBV27 - - TRBJ1-5
CASSPVSYEQYF TGTGCCAGCAGTCCAGTTTCCTACGAGCAGTACTTC TRBV2 - - TRBJ2-7
CASRSRGGESTDTQYF TGTGCCAGCAGATCCAGGGGGGGCGAGTCGACAGATACGCAGTATTTT TRBV25-1 - - TRBJ2-3
CASSWGQGLADTQYF TGCGCCAGCAGCTGGGGACAGGGGCTCGCAGATACGCAGTATTTT TRBV5-1 TRBD1 - TRBJ2-3
CASSPQGENSPLHF TGTGCCAGCTCACCACAGGGAGAGAATTCACCCCTCCACTTT TRBV18 - - TRBJ1-6
CASSELGSTDTQYF TGTGCCAGCAGCGAACTAGGGTCCACAGATACGCAGTATTTT TRBV9 - - TRBJ2-3
CASRPGGGQPQHF TGTGCCAGCAGACCCGGGGGGGGTCAGCCCCAGCATTTT TRBV6-5 - - TRBJ1-5
CASSLGYRGNQPQHF TGTGCCAGCAGCTTGGGCTATAGGGGCAATCAGCCCCAGCATTTT TRBV13 - - TRBJ1-5
CASSEAWETDTQYF TGTGCCAGCAGTGAAGCATGGGAAACAGATACGCAGTATTTT TRBV6-1 - - TRBJ2-3
CAIPANRTDSNQPQHF TGTGCCATCCCTGCGAACCGGACGGATAGCAATCAGCCCCAGCATTTT TRBV10-3 - once TRBJ1-5
CASSAGTAYGYTF TGTGCCAGCAGCGCCGGGACGGCCTATGGCTACACCTTC TRBV9 - - TRBJ1-2
CASSVGPGDEQYF TGTGCCAGCAGCGTAGGACCGGGGGACGAGCAGTACTTC TRBV9 - - TRBJ2-7
CASSDLRYSYEQYF TGTGCCAGCAGTGACCTACGCTACTCCTACGAGCAGTACTTC TRBV6-1 - - TRBJ2-7
CASSTTATNEKLFF TGTGCCAGCAGCACGACTGCAACTAATGAAAAACTGTTTTTT TRBV5-6 - - TRBJ1-4
CASRIGQSSYEQYF TGTGCCAGCAGAATCGGTCAGAGCTCCTACGAGCAGTACTTC TRBV2 - - TRBJ2-7